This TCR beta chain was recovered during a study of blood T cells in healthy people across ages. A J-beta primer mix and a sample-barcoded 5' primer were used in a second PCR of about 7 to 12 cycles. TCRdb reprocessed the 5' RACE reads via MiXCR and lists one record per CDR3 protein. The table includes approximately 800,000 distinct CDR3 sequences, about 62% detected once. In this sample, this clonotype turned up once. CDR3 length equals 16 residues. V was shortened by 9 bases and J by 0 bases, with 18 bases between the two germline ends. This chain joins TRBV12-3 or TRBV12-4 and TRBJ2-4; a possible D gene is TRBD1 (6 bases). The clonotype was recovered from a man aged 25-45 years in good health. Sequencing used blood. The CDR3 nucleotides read TGTGCCAGGGACCTCCTGGGGGCTCTAGCCAAAAACATTCAGTACTTC. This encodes CARDLLGALAKNIQYF.